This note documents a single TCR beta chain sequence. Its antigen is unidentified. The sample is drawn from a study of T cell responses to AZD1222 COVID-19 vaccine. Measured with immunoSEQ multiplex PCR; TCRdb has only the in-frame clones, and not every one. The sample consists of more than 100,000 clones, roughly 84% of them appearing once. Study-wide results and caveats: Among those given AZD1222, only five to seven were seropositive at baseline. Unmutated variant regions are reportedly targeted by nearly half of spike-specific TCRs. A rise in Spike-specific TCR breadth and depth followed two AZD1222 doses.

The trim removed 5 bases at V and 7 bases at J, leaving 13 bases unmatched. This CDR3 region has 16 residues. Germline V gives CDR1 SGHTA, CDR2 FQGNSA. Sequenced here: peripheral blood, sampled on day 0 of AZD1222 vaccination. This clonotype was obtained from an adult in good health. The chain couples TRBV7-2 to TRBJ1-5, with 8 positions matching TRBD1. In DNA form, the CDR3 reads TGTGCCAGCAGCCCCCCGATCGGGACAGGACAGCAGCCCCAGCATTTT. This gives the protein CASSPPIGTGQQPQHF.